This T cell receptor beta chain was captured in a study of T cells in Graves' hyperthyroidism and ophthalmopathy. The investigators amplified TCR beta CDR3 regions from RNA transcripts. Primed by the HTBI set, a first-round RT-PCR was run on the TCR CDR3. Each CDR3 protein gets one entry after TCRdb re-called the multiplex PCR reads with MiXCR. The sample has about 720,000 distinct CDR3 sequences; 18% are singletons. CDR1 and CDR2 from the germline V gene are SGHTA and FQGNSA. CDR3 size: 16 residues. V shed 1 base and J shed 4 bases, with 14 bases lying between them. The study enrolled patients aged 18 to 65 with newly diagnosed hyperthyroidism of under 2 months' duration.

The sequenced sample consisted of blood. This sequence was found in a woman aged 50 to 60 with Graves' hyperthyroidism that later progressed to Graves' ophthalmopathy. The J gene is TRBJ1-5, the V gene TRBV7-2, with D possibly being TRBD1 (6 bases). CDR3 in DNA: TGTGCCAGCAGCTTAGGGAGAAGGGGGGTGAATCAGCCCCAGCATTTT. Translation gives CASSLGRRGVNQPQHF.